These T cell receptor beta chains were read from a single sample in a study of Ad26.COV2.S vaccination and SARS-CoV-2 variants. Clones were sequenced by immunoSEQ multiplex PCR, and TCRdb holds only the in-frame ones, with some missing. This table has 360,000 or so clones, roughly 91% appearing once. Sequencing was performed on peripheral blood, taken in a trial of Ad26.COV2.S vaccine versus placebo. The origin of the receptors is a person aged 18-60 years who received the Ad26.COV2.S COVID-19 vaccine or a placebo. Each CDR3 is given without its conserved first and last residue. Each record gives: CDR3 length, D gene, V gene, CDR3 protein. A D gene is named only where the DNA matches it firmly.

11	NA	TRBV30	AWSVGQKETQY
13	NA	TRBV4-1	ASSPGPYSNQPQH
11	NA	TRBV5-1	ASSLEAKNIQY
12	NA	TRBV4-3	ASSPGSVDNEQF
11	NA	TRBV5-6	ASSWGDSTEAF
10	NA	TRBV7-2	ASSMSRGEQY
13	TRBD1	TRBV27	ASRYSGTGVDEQF
12	NA	TRBV30	AWSLGSGANVLT
10	NA	TRBV24-1	ATSDPDTPQY
12	NA	TRBV11-1	ASSFRLPADTQY